Following are 4 T cell receptor beta chains from one sample sequenced in a study of blood T cell repertoires in COVID-19 (dated by TCRdb to 2019 to 2021). Library generation was performed with the immunoSEQ multiplex PCR assay. In TCRdb, the immuneACCESS table is reduced to in-frame sequences with V and J assigned. These tables do not hold every clone; where another copy was compared, an unresolved V gene accounts for under half, and the others remain unexplained. Within this sample are some 130,000 clones, with 75% to 90% of them counted one time only. The ten most abundant clones make up 4.3% of the sample. Material: peripheral blood. These receptors all come from a human donor in a cohort sampled during active COVID-19.

This rearrangement joins TRBV27 to TRBJ1-2; 9 bases agree with TRBD1. The germline V gene encodes CDR1 MNHEY and CDR2 SMNVEV (reference sequence). CDR3 length: 15 amino acids. V was pared by 5 bases and J by 7 bases, with 11 bases of the junction left unmatched. CDR3: CASSDTQGARSGYTF. For the CDR3, the DNA is TGTGCCAGCAGTGACACACAGGGGGCAAGGAGTGGCTACACCTTC.

This chain uses TRBV7-2 with TRBJ2-5, with 9 nucleotides matching TRBD2. After removal of 5 bases from V and 1 base from J, the junction contained 2 bases not matched to a gene. The CDR3 runs 14 residues. Germline CDR1 is SGHTA and CDR2 is FQGNSA. CDR3 loop: CASSRLAVQETQYF. In DNA form, the CDR3 reads TGTGCCAGCAGCAGACTAGCGGTCCAAGAGACCCAGTACTTC.

This chain connects TRBV6-6 to TRBJ1-5, with TRBD1 as a possible D gene (5 bases). The CDR3 totals 14 residues. Germline V gene lookup returns CDR1 MNHNY and CDR2 SVGAGI (reference sequence). Deletions cut 6 bases from V and 0 bases from J, with 9 bases between. CDR3 bases: TGTGCCAGCAGGGACACCTATAGCAATCAGCCCCAGCATTTT. As protein: CASRDTYSNQPQHF.

This chain uses TRBV12-3 or TRBV12-4 with TRBJ1-1; D is undetermined. The CDR3 runs to 13 residues. V lost 5 bases to trimming and J lost 10 bases, with 17 bases between them. As DNA, the CDR3 is TGTGCCAGCAGTCGCTACCTGGAGGGTGGAGCTTTCTTT. Amino acids: CASSRYLEGGAFF.